This T cell receptor (beta chain) appears in the sequencing data of a study of blood T cell repertoires in COVID-19. Study as a whole: Acute and convalescent COVID-19 specimens originated in the United States, Italy and Spain. PBMCs, B-cell-depleted T cells, or T cells were the source of the cDNA or gDNA that made up the material.

Generated by immunoSEQ multiplex PCR, the TCRdb table keeps only in-frame clones and is missing some. The data contain roughly 140,000 clones, under 85% of them seen just once; the ten biggest clones take up about 6.4%. CDR3 length: 15 residues. Deletions cut 5 bases from V and 5 bases from J, with 19 bases between. Germline CDR1 reads SGHDT; CDR2 reads YYEEEE. The clonotype was recovered from a human donor in a cohort sampled during active COVID-19. Sequencing was carried out using peripheral blood. V gene TRBV5-6 combines with J gene TRBJ1-1; possible D gene TRBD1, 6 bases. CDR3 protein: CASRNQGSWGTEAFF. In DNA, the CDR3 is TGTGCCAGCAGAAATCAGGGGTCCTGGGGAACTGAAGCTTTCTTT. The full variable domain, in which reference TRBV5-6 and TRBJ1-1 provide the parts outside the CDR3, is DAGVTQSPTHLIKTRGQQVTLRCSPKSGHDTVSWYQQALGQGPQFIFQYYEEEERQRGNFPDRFSGHQFPNYSSELNVNALLLGDSALYLCASRNQGSWGTEAFFGQGTRLTVV.